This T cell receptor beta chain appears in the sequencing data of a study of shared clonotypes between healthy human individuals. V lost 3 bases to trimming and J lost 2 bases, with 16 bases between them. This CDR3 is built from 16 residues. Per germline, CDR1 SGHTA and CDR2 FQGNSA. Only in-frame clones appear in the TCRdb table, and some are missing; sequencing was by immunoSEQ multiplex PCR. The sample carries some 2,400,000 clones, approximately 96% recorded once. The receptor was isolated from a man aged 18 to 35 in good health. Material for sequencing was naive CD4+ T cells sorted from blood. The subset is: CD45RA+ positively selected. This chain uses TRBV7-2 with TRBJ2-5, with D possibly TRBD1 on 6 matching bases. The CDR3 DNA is TGTGCCAGCAGCTTCCCCGCCCCGAGGGGGCAAGAGACCCAGTACTTC. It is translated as CASSFPAPRGQETQYF.